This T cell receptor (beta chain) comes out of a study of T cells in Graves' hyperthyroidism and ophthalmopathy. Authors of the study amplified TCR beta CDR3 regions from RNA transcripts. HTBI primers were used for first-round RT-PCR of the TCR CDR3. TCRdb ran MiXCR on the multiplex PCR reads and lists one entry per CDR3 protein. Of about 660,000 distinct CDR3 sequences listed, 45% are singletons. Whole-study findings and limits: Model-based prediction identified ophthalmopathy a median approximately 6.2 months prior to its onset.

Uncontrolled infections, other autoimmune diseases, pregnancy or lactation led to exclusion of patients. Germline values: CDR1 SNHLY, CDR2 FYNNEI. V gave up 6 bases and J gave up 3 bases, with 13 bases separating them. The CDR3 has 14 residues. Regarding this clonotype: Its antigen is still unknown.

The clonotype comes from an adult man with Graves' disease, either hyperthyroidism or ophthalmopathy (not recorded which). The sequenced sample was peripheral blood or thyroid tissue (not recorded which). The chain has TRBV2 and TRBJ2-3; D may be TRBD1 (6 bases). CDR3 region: CASSRGTSTDTQYF. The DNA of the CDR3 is TGTGCCAGCAGCCGAGGGACATCTACAGATACGCAGTATTTT.